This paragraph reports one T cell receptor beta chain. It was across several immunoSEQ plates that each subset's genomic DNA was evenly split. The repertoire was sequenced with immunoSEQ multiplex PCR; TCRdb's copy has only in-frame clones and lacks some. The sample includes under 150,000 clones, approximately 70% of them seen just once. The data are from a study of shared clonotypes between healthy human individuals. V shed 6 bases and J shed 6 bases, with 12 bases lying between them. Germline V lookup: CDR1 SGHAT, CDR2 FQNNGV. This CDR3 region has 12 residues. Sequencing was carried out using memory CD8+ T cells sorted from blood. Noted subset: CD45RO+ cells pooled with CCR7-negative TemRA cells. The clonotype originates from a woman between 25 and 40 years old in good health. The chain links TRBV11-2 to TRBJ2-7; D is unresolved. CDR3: CASRRWAGEQYF. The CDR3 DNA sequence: TGTGCCAGCAGGAGGTGGGCAGGCGAGCAGTACTTC.